Listed below are T cell receptor beta chains from one sample, sequenced in a study of blood T cells in healthy people across ages. TCRdb itself ran the 5' RACE reads through MiXCR, one entry per CDR3 protein. The sample carries about a million distinct CDR3 sequences, 51% recorded once. Input material: blood. The receptor set was obtained from a woman aged 55-69 years in good health. The CDR3 runs from the conserved cysteine through the conserved F or W. The order of the fields is CDR3 protein, CDR3 DNA, D gene, clone size, CDR3 length, J gene, V gene. D genes are given only for firm matches. Clone size appears in some rows only: once, few, many, or a class for an expanded clone.

CDR3 protein: CAWRGVSGNEQYF
CDR3 DNA: TGTGCCTGGAGGGGGGTCAGCGGCAACGAGCAGTACTTC
D gene: .
clone size: .
CDR3 length: 13
J gene: TRBJ2-7
V gene: TRBV30

CDR3 protein: CSARIGLGQIHYEQYF
CDR3 DNA: TGCAGTGCTAGAATTGGGTTGGGACAGATCCACTACGAGCAGTACTTC
D gene: TRBD1
clone size: .
CDR3 length: 16
J gene: TRBJ2-7
V gene: TRBV20-1

CDR3 protein: CASSLNWNAEAFF
CDR3 DNA: TGTGCCAGCAGTTTAAATTGGAACGCTGAAGCTTTCTTT
D gene: .
clone size: .
CDR3 length: 13
J gene: TRBJ1-1
V gene: TRBV27

CDR3 protein: CASRGREVGLETQYF
CDR3 DNA: TGTGCCAGCAGGGGAAGGGAGGTGGGGTTGGAGACCCAGTACTTC
D gene: .
clone size: .
CDR3 length: 15
J gene: TRBJ2-5
V gene: TRBV4-2

CDR3 protein: CASSLDRSEGNQPQHF
CDR3 DNA: TGTGCCAGCAGCTTAGATCGCAGTGAAGGCAATCAGCCCCAGCATTTT
D gene: .
clone size: .
CDR3 length: 16
J gene: TRBJ1-5
V gene: TRBV7-9

CDR3 protein: CASSFGWREYTF
CDR3 DNA: TGTGCCAGCAGTTTTGGTTGGCGCGAATACACCTTC
D gene: .
clone size: .
CDR3 length: 12
J gene: TRBJ1-2
V gene: TRBV28

CDR3 protein: CASSQDIRHTDTQYF
CDR3 DNA: TGCGCCAGCAGCCAAGATATACGGCACACAGATACGCAGTATTTT
D gene: .
clone size: .
CDR3 length: 15
J gene: TRBJ2-3
V gene: TRBV4-3

CDR3 protein: CASSFDRGHEQFF
CDR3 DNA: TGTGCCAGCAGCTTTGACAGGGGGCATGAGCAGTTCTTC
D gene: TRBD1
clone size: .
CDR3 length: 13
J gene: TRBJ2-1
V gene: TRBV7-3

CDR3 protein: CASRGATPNTEAFF
CDR3 DNA: TGTGCCAGCAGAGGGGCGACACCGAACACTGAAGCTTTCTTT
D gene: .
clone size: few
CDR3 length: 14
J gene: TRBJ1-1
V gene: TRBV6-1

CDR3 protein: CASRAGPSGYTF
CDR3 DNA: TGTGCCAGCAGGGCAGGGCCCTCCGGCTACACCTTC
D gene: .
clone size: .
CDR3 length: 12
J gene: TRBJ1-2
V gene: TRBV28

CDR3 protein: CASSGGLGANVLTF
CDR3 DNA: TGCGCCAGCTCTGGGGGTCTTGGGGCCAACGTCCTGACTTTC
D gene: .
clone size: few
CDR3 length: 14
J gene: TRBJ2-6
V gene: TRBV5-1

CDR3 protein: CASSVNRDFEQYF
CDR3 DNA: TGTGCCAGCAGCGTGAACAGGGATTTCGAGCAGTACTTC
D gene: .
clone size: .
CDR3 length: 13
J gene: TRBJ2-7
V gene: TRBV27

CDR3 protein: CASSPPGQAFSPLHF
CDR3 DNA: TGTGCCAGCAGCCCTCCGGGACAGGCATTTTCACCCCTCCACTTT
D gene: TRBD1
clone size: .
CDR3 length: 15
J gene: TRBJ1-6
V gene: TRBV7-9

CDR3 protein: CASSNDRGGFTDTQYF
CDR3 DNA: TGTGCCAGCAGCAACGACAGGGGAGGATTCACAGATACGCAGTATTTT
D gene: TRBD1
clone size: few
CDR3 length: 16
J gene: TRBJ2-3
V gene: TRBV5-6

CDR3 protein: CASSLWGSSAGELFF
CDR3 DNA: TGTGCCAGCAGCTTATGGGGCTCCTCCGCCGGGGAGCTGTTTTTT
D gene: .
clone size: .
CDR3 length: 15
J gene: TRBJ2-2
V gene: TRBV7-9

CDR3 protein: CASSLGNEQFF
CDR3 DNA: TGTGCCAGCAGCTTAGGCAATGAGCAGTTCTTC
D gene: .
clone size: many
CDR3 length: 11
J gene: TRBJ2-1
V gene: TRBV7-6

CDR3 protein: CASSLLTGRAYERYF
CDR3 DNA: TGTGCCAGCAGCTTACTTACGGGCAGGGCCTACGAGCGGTACTTC
D gene: .
clone size: .
CDR3 length: 15
J gene: TRBJ2-7
V gene: TRBV7-2

CDR3 protein: CASSKERGQENIQYF
CDR3 DNA: TGTGCCAGCAGCAAAGAGAGGGGACAAGAAAACATTCAGTACTTC
D gene: .
clone size: .
CDR3 length: 15
J gene: TRBJ2-4
V gene: TRBV21-1

CDR3 protein: CSVARGLSYEQYF
CDR3 DNA: TGCAGCGTTGCCAGGGGTCTCTCCTACGAGCAGTACTTC
D gene: .
clone size: few
CDR3 length: 13
J gene: TRBJ2-7
V gene: TRBV29-1

CDR3 protein: CASSSTGSYNEQFF
CDR3 DNA: TGTGCCAGCAGCTCGACAGGGTCCTACAATGAGCAGTTCTTC
D gene: TRBD1
clone size: few
CDR3 length: 14
J gene: TRBJ2-1
V gene: TRBV7-2

CDR3 protein: CASSATAGANVLTF
CDR3 DNA: TGTGCCAGCTCAGCGACAGCTGGGGCCAACGTCCTGACTTTC
D gene: .
clone size: .
CDR3 length: 14
J gene: TRBJ2-6
V gene: TRBV18

CDR3 protein: CSAMESGQPQHF
CDR3 DNA: TGCAGTGCTATGGAGTCTGGTCAGCCCCAGCATTTT
D gene: .
clone size: .
CDR3 length: 12
J gene: TRBJ1-5
V gene: TRBV20-1

CDR3 protein: CASSQGTGEIQPQHF
CDR3 DNA: TGTGCCAGCAGCCAGGGGACAGGGGAGATTCAGCCCCAGCATTTT
D gene: TRBD1
clone size: .
CDR3 length: 15
J gene: TRBJ1-5
V gene: TRBV3-1

CDR3 protein: CSVELAGSISYEQYF
CDR3 DNA: TGCAGCGTTGAGCTAGCGGGTTCGATATCCTACGAGCAGTACTTC
D gene: TRBD2
clone size: few
CDR3 length: 15
J gene: TRBJ2-7
V gene: TRBV29-1

CDR3 protein: CATQRAGGPGYEQFF
CDR3 DNA: TGTGCCACCCAGAGAGCGGGAGGGCCGGGGTATGAGCAGTTCTTC
D gene: TRBD2
clone size: few
CDR3 length: 15
J gene: TRBJ2-1
V gene: TRBV7-2

CDR3 protein: CSARVPLATDTQYF
CDR3 DNA: TGCAGTGCTAGAGTTCCCCTTGCGACGGATACGCAGTATTTT
D gene: .
clone size: few
CDR3 length: 14
J gene: TRBJ2-3
V gene: TRBV20-1

CDR3 protein: CASSFQGLGNQPQHF
CDR3 DNA: TGTGCCAGCAGTTTTCAGGGGTTAGGCAATCAGCCCCAGCATTTT
D gene: .
clone size: .
CDR3 length: 15
J gene: TRBJ1-5
V gene: TRBV12-3/TRBV12-4

CDR3 protein: CASSPWTSGPNEQYF
CDR3 DNA: TGTGCCAGCAGTCCTTGGACTAGCGGCCCGAACGAGCAGTACTTC
D gene: TRBD2
clone size: few
CDR3 length: 15
J gene: TRBJ2-7
V gene: TRBV14

CDR3 protein: CSAFIAGGPYEQYF
CDR3 DNA: TGCAGTGCTTTTATAGCGGGAGGTCCCTACGAGCAGTACTTC
D gene: TRBD2
clone size: .
CDR3 length: 14
J gene: TRBJ2-7
V gene: TRBV20-1

CDR3 protein: CASSELAETQYF
CDR3 DNA: TGTGCCAGCAGTGAATTGGCCGAGACCCAGTACTTC
D gene: .
clone size: few
CDR3 length: 12
J gene: TRBJ2-5
V gene: TRBV6-1

CDR3 protein: CASSVGGGGTHNEQFF
CDR3 DNA: TGTGCCAGCAGCGTAGGGGGGGGAGGGACCCACAATGAGCAGTTCTTC
D gene: TRBD2
clone size: few
CDR3 length: 16
J gene: TRBJ2-1
V gene: TRBV9

CDR3 protein: CASSLSRVAGYTF
CDR3 DNA: TGTGCCAGCAGTTTATCAAGAGTCGCTGGCTACACCTTC
D gene: .
clone size: few
CDR3 length: 13
J gene: TRBJ1-2
V gene: TRBV27

CDR3 protein: CASSYLDGQYF
CDR3 DNA: TGTGCCAGCAGCTATTTGGACGGGCAGTATTTT
D gene: .
clone size: .
CDR3 length: 11
J gene: TRBJ2-3
V gene: TRBV5-6

CDR3 protein: CATAPSLPLSSYEQYF
CDR3 DNA: TGTGCCACCGCTCCCTCGCTCCCCCTTAGCTCCTACGAGCAGTACTTC
D gene: .
clone size: .
CDR3 length: 16
J gene: TRBJ2-7
V gene: TRBV2

CDR3 protein: CASSEGGGDQPQHF
CDR3 DNA: TGCGCCAGCAGTGAGGGCGGAGGGGATCAGCCCCAGCATTTT
D gene: .
clone size: .
CDR3 length: 14
J gene: TRBJ1-5
V gene: TRBV10-2